These 29 T cell receptor beta chains originate from one sample sequenced in a study of T cell changes during pregnancy in multiple sclerosis. Method: immunoSEQ multiplex PCR; TCRdb's copy keeps in-frame clones and lacks some. The sample shows tens of thousands of clones, about 89% of them seen only once. The source was CD4+ T cells from peripheral blood mononuclear cells, collected in the first trimester of pregnancy. The receptors originated from a female donor with multiple sclerosis, enrolled in a pregnancy study.

The chain links TRBV30 to TRBJ2-7; 7 positions agree with TRBD2. V was clipped by 3 bases and J by 7 bases; unmatched bases: 18. Germline lookup yields CDR1 GTSNPN and CDR2 SVGIG (reference sequence). The CDR3 is 16 residues long. For the CDR3, the DNA is TGTGCCTGGAGGCCTCGGGCGGGAGTCACCTTTGGGGAGCAGTACTTC. Residues: CAWRPRAGVTFGEQYF.

V is TRBV7-9 and J is TRBJ2-7; 10 bases line up with TRBD1. CDR1 is SEHNR, CDR2 FQNEAQ, per germline (reference sequence). The CDR3 is made up of 14 amino acids. Losses at the gene ends were 6 bases for V and 3 bases for J; bases not matched to a gene: 5. Here the CDR3 DNA reads TGTGCCAGCAGTTATGGGACAGGGGACTACGAGCAGTACTTC. Residues: CASSYGTGDYEQYF.

This clone appeared once. V and J are TRBV30 and TRBJ1-2; D call uncertain. Germline CDR1 GTSNPN, CDR2 SVGIG (reference sequence). The CDR3 is made up of 14 amino acids. The ends were cut back, 3 bases at V and 4 bases at J, with 15 bases in the middle. For the CDR3, the DNA is TGTGCCTGGAGCCTAACACTAGATAGCTATGGCTACACCTTC. Translated, it gives CAWSLTLDSYGYTF.

The chain links TRBV2 to TRBJ2-5; 11 positions match TRBD1. The CDR3 extends over 16 amino acids. J lost 5 bases, V lost 1 base, and 6 bases had no gene match. Germline CDR1 and CDR2: SNHLY and FYNNEI. In DNA form, the CDR3 reads TGTGCCAGCAGTGAAGGTGGACAGGGGGCGCGGGAGACCCAGTACTTC. Protein sequence: CASSEGGQGARETQYF.

This clone was seen a few times. This rearrangement joins TRBV30 to TRBJ1-5; possible D gene TRBD1, 6 bases. Per the germline V gene, CDR1 is GTSNPN and CDR2 is SVGIG (reference sequence). This CDR3 comprises 13 residues. Deletions cut 2 bases from V and 6 bases from J, with 11 bases between. The CDR3 region has the DNA TGTGCCTGGAGTCCAGGGGCCGGTCAGCCCCAGCATTTT. Translating gives CAWSPGAGQPQHF.

This clone was seen once. The chain has TRBV10-3 and TRBJ2-3; D is unresolved. This CDR3 comprises 15 residues. CDR1 ENHRY and CDR2 SYGVKD come from the germline V gene. Trimming took 0 bases from V and 0 from J, leaving 7 bases between them. CDR3 amino acids: CAISESAASTDTQYF. The DNA of the CDR3 is TGTGCCATCAGTGAGTCTGCGGCTAGCACAGATACGCAGTATTTT.

This clone was seen just once. The CDR3 bases are TGCGCCAGCGGAACAGGGACGAGCCTCTCCTACAATGAGCAGTTCTTC. Encoded protein: CASGTGTSLSYNEQFF. The gene calls are TRBV5-1 and TRBJ2-1; TRBD1 might be the D (6 bases). CDR3 size: 16 residues. Trimming took off 7 bases at V and 0 bases at J, with 17 bases between the two ends. Germline V lookup: CDR1 SGHRS, CDR2 YFSETQ.

The chain combines TRBV29-1 with TRBJ2-1, with TRBD1 matching 11 bases. J gave up 6 bases and V 4 bases, and 11 bases lay outside the gene matches. The CDR3 has 16 amino acids. Germline lookup yields CDR1 SQVTM and CDR2 ANQGSEA. CDR3 sequence (DNA): TGCAGCGTTGGGCTTTTCGGGACAGGGGGGATCAATGAGCAGTTCTTC. It yields the protein CSVGLFGTGGINEQFF.

V is TRBV7-2 and J is TRBJ1-2; possibly TRBD1 for D (5 bases). Looked up from germline, CDR1 is SGHTA and CDR2 is FQGNSA. CDR3 size: 15 residues. The V end was cut by 5 bases, the J end by 7 bases, with 20 bases between. CDR3 sequence: CASSLQQAAGSGYTF. The CDR3, as DNA: TGTGCCAGCAGCCTCCAACAGGCGGCAGGATCTGGCTACACCTTC. Full variable domain (remainder filled in from reference TRBV7-2 and TRBJ1-2): GAGVSQSPSNKVTEKGKDVELRCDPISGHTALYWYRQSLGQGLEFLIYFQGNSAPDKSGLPSDRFSAERTGGSVSTLTIQRTQQEDSAVYLCASSLQQAAGSGYTFGSGTRLTVV.

The rearrangement joins TRBV6-1 to TRBJ2-7; 7 bases map to TRBD1. Germline loops: CDR1 MNHNS, CDR2 SASEGT. This CDR3 spans 14 amino acids. The junction had 10 bases not matched to a gene; V was cut back by 2 bases and J by 9 bases. This CDR3 is CASSESGQPRRQYF. The CDR3 bases are TGTGCCAGCAGTGAATCGGGACAGCCGAGGCGGCAGTACTTC.

The rearrangement links TRBV9 to TRBJ1-2; the match to TRBD1 covers 11 bases. With 4 bases clipped from V and 2 bases from J, the junction kept 7 bases outside the gene matches. The length of the CDR3 is 16 residues. Per the germline V gene, CDR1 is SGDLS and CDR2 is YYNGEE. CDR3 sequence: CASSPRTGGRNYGYTF. In nucleotides, the CDR3 is TGTGCCAGCAGCCCTCGGACAGGGGGCAGAAACTATGGCTACACCTTC.

This clone was seen once. This chain uses TRBV7-3 with TRBJ1-1; D remains ambiguous. Germline lookup yields CDR1 SGHTA and CDR2 FQGTGA. With 5 bases removed from V and 2 bases from J, the gap between germline ends came to 9 bases. The CDR3 spans 13 residues. The CDR3 loop reads CASSPYINTEAFF. For the CDR3, the DNA is TGTGCCAGCAGCCCCTATATTAACACTGAAGCTTTCTTT.

The rearrangement links TRBV5-1 to TRBJ1-1; perhaps TRBD1 as D (5 bases). Trimming left V 1 base short and J 1 base short, with 8 bases between. Germline V gene data show CDR1 as SGHRS and CDR2 as YFSETQ. The CDR3 consists of 14 residues. The CDR3 nucleotides read TGCGCCAGCAGCTTGTTGACAGAGAACACTGAAGCTTTCTTT. Encoded protein: CASSLLTENTEAFF.

Regarding this clone: The junction departs from germline at one end; a sequencing error may be responsible. This rearrangement joins TRBV5-1 to TRBJ2-7; D ambiguous. CDR1 SGHRS and CDR2 YFSETQ come from the germline V gene. The CDR3 sequence is 13 residues long. The CDR3 DNA reads as TGCGCCAGTAGCTCAGCGTCACCCTACGAGCAGTACTTC. Residues: CASSSASPYEQYF.

The CDR3 sequence is CAWSESNYGYTF. Here the CDR3 DNA reads TGTGCCTGGAGTGAGAGCAACTATGGCTACACCTTC. V is TRBV30 and J is TRBJ1-2; D is undetermined. Germline V lookup: CDR1 GTSNPN, CDR2 SVGIG (reference sequence). The CDR3 consists of 12 residues. The V end lost 1 base, the J end lost 2 bases, and 5 bases lay between the germline ends.

CDR3 DNA: TGTGCCACCCAATTGCAGGGAAGCGAGACCCAGTACTTC. Amino acid sequence: CATQLQGSETQYF. The chain uses TRBV19 and TRBJ2-5; D possibly corresponds to TRBD1 (5 bases). CDR1 and CDR2 from the germline V gene are LNHDA and SQIVND (reference sequence). The CDR3 runs to 13 residues. The V gene lost 10 bases and the J gene lost 5 bases, with 17 bases spanning the gap.

This sequence joins TRBV27 and TRBJ2-3; possible D gene TRBD2, 5 bases. Germline assignment: CDR1 MNHEY and CDR2 SMNVEV (reference sequence). This CDR3 has 13 residues. V lost 5 bases and J 0 bases, leaving 6 bases between the germline ends. The CDR3 coding sequence is TGTGCCAGCAGTGGACTTAGCACAGATACGCAGTATTTT. Its protein product is CASSGLSTDTQYF.

CDR3 coding DNA: TGCGCCAGCAGCAGGGACAGGGAATCTAATGAAAAACTGTTTTTT. This sequence encodes CASSRDRESNEKLFF. The gene calls are TRBV5-1 and TRBJ1-4; 9 nucleotides agree with TRBD1. The CDR3 is made up of 15 amino acids. The V gene's germline CDR1 is SGHRS and CDR2 YFSETQ. The V gene end was trimmed by 4 bases and the J gene end by 3 bases; junction bases not matched to a gene: 4.

V usage is TRBV7-3 and J usage is TRBJ1-3; no clear D. The CDR3 is made up of 14 amino acids. From germline, CDR1 is SGHTA and CDR2 FQGTGA. The ends were cut back, 5 bases at V and 1 base at J, with 9 bases in the middle. The CDR3 DNA reads as TGTGCCAGCAGCGAACAACGATCTGGAAACACCATATATTTT. Residues: CASSEQRSGNTIYF.

V is TRBV6-6 and J is TRBJ1-4, with a possible D match to TRBD1 (5 bases). The CDR3 has 14 residues. Germline V lookup: CDR1 MNHNY, CDR2 SVGAGI (reference sequence). The V gene lost 2 bases and the J gene lost 5 bases, with 9 bases spanning the gap. The CDR3 DNA reads as TGTGCCAGCAGTTACGTCGGGGGGAATGAAAAACTGTTTTTT. Its translation is CASSYVGGNEKLFF.

This clone occurred once. The chain combines TRBV4-3 with TRBJ2-5; TRBD2 might be the D (7 bases). CDR1 is LGHNA, CDR2 YSLEER, per germline. This CDR3 is 16 amino acids long. Trimming stripped 1 base from V and 5 bases from J, with 17 bases between. For the CDR3, the DNA is TGCGCCAGCAGCCAAGCGTGGGGGGGCCATCCCGAGACCCAGTACTTC. This encodes CASSQAWGGHPETQYF.

The V and J genes are TRBV6-5 and TRBJ2-7; 9 nucleotides line up with TRBD1. Germline CDR1 is MNHEY and CDR2 is SVGAGI. After removal of 6 bases from V and 4 bases from J, the junction contained 7 bases not matched to a gene. The CDR3 totals 14 residues. The CDR3 reads CASSHRGQGYEQYF. The CDR3 bases are TGTGCCAGCAGCCACAGGGGGCAGGGTTACGAGCAGTACTTC.

The CDR3 loop reads CASRPGSTGANVLTF. The CDR3 DNA is TGTGCCAGCAGACCCGGGTCCACTGGGGCCAACGTCCTGACTTTC. This sequence joins TRBV7-8 and TRBJ2-6; no firm D call. V shed 6 bases and J shed 2 bases, with 11 bases lying between them. The CDR3 loop spans 15 amino acids. From germline, CDR1 is SGHVS and CDR2 FQNEAQ.

The chain employs TRBV5-1 and TRBJ2-5, with D possibly being TRBD2 (7 bases). Germline lookup yields CDR1 SGHRS and CDR2 YFSETQ. The ends were cut back, 1 base at V and 4 bases at J, with 26 bases in the middle. CDR3 length equals 19 residues. CDR3 nucleotides: TGCGCCAGCAGCTTGAAGAAACAATTTCGGGGGGCGTCGGGAGAGACCCAGTACTTC. Translated: CASSLKKQFRGASGETQYF.

This clone was observed a few times. The chain uses TRBV6-1 and TRBJ2-1; 7 bases fit TRBD1. Trimming took 6 bases from V and 0 from J; bases not matched to a gene: 5. CDR1 is MNHNS, CDR2 SASEGT, per germline. The CDR3 runs to 15 residues. The CDR3 here is CASRWDRNSYNEQFF. CDR3 in DNA: TGTGCCAGCAGATGGGACAGAAACTCCTACAATGAGCAGTTCTTC.

There are a few counts of this clone. The chain's CDR3 is CASRRTGTGGGKLFF. CDR3 coding DNA: TGTGCCAGCAGACGCACCGGGACAGGGGGCGGAAAACTGTTTTTT. V is TRBV7-2 and J is TRBJ1-4, with 12 bases aligning to TRBD1. CDR3 length equals 15 residues. V lost 6 bases and J lost 10; bases outside the gene matches: 9. Germline CDR1 reads SGHTA; CDR2 reads FQGNSA.

This clone was seen just once. The V and J genes are TRBV10-3 and TRBJ2-5; a weak D match, TRBD2 (6 bases). Germline-derived CDR1 and CDR2 are ENHRY and SYGVKD. The V gene lost 10 bases and the J gene lost 7 bases, with 13 bases spanning the gap. The CDR3 is 11 amino acids. CDR3 protein: CANEAAGTQYF. CDR3 DNA sequence: TGTGCCAATGAGGCAGCGGGGACCCAGTACTTC.

The chain is built from TRBV7-9 and TRBJ2-5, with D possibly being TRBD2 (5 bases). CDR3 size: 11 residues. V gave up 8 bases and J gave up 4 bases, with 8 bases separating them. CDR1 SEHNR and CDR2 FQNEAQ come from the germline V gene (reference sequence). The CDR3 bases are TGTGCCAGCGGTCGGGGAGAGACCCAGTACTTC. Amino acid sequence: CASGRGETQYF.

The genes are TRBV7-2 and TRBJ2-3; D remains ambiguous. The CDR3 is 12 amino acids. Trimming pared 4 bases from V and 4 bases from J, leaving 6 bases between. Germline V gene lookup returns CDR1 SGHTA and CDR2 FQGNSA. The CDR3 bases are TGTGCCAGCAGCTCAGGCGCAGATACGCAGTATTTT. This translates into CASSSGADTQYF.